The 8 T cell receptor beta chains reported below all come from one sample, sequenced in a study of blood T cell repertoires in COVID-19. Generated by immunoSEQ multiplex PCR, the TCRdb table keeps only in-frame clones and is missing some. Of 310,000 or so clones detected, over 75% appear once; the ten largest clones hold 1%. Sequencing was performed on peripheral blood. The receptors here all came from a man aged 50-59 years with active or convalescent COVID-19.

This chain links TRBV19 with TRBJ1-5; tentative D call: TRBD1 (6 bases). The CDR3 loop spans 13 amino acids. V shed 6 bases and J shed 6 bases, with 12 bases lying between them. Germline CDR1 is LNHDA and CDR2 is SQIVND (reference sequence). The CDR3 DNA sequence: TGTGCCAGTAGGGACAGTCTGGGTCAGCCCCAGCATTTT. Protein product: CASRDSLGQPQHF.

This clone occurred once. The rearrangement joins TRBV7-6 to TRBJ2-3, with 11 bases identical to TRBD2. CDR1 is SGHVS, CDR2 FNYEAQ, per germline. The CDR3 runs 14 residues. V shed 1 base, J shed 8 bases, and the junction held 2 bases outside the gene matches. The CDR3 sequence is CASSLGLAGSTQYF. CDR3 DNA: TGTGCCAGCAGCTTAGGACTAGCGGGAAGTACGCAGTATTTT.

The chain uses TRBV23-1 and TRBJ2-1, with 8 positions matching TRBD1. TRBV23-1 is given ORF status, its function remaining uncertain. There are 16 residues in the CDR3. Losses at the gene ends were 2 bases for V and 9 bases for J; bases not matched to a gene: 12. CDR3 amino acids: CASSQRLDRVYGEQFF. CDR3 nucleotides: TGCGCCAGCAGTCAACGATTGGACAGGGTATACGGTGAGCAGTTCTTC.

The chain joins TRBV4-1 to TRBJ1-2; possible D gene TRBD1, 6 bases. V gave up 0 bases and J gave up 4 bases, with 12 bases separating them. CDR1 and CDR2 (germline): MGHRA, YSYEKL. The CDR3 has 15 residues. The CDR3: CASSQEHRVGYGYTF. DNA for the CDR3: TGCGCCAGCAGCCAAGAACACAGGGTAGGCTATGGCTACACCTTC.

This clone is a singleton in its sample. The chain joins TRBV5-6 to TRBJ2-2; D possibly corresponds to TRBD1 (6 bases). V lost 6 bases and J 4 bases, leaving 16 bases between the germline ends. Germline CDR1 SGHDT, CDR2 YYEEEE. The CDR3 runs 15 residues. The CDR3 protein is CASTPGTNPTGELFF. Here the CDR3 DNA reads TGTGCCAGCACCCCCGGGACAAACCCCACCGGGGAGCTGTTTTTT.

This clone was seen only once. This chain uses TRBV19 with TRBJ2-7, with 9 positions matching TRBD2. V lost 5 bases and J lost 3; bases outside the gene matches: 5. Germline CDR1 LNHDA, CDR2 SQIVND (reference sequence). CDR3 length: 14 residues. The CDR3 DNA follows: TGTGCCAGTAGTTCAGTAGCGGGAGTCTACGAGCAGTACTTC. This encodes CASSSVAGVYEQYF.

This chain connects TRBV6-5 to TRBJ2-5, with 8 bases matching TRBD1. In germline, CDR1 is MNHEY, CDR2 SVGAGI. The V and J ends lost 6 bases and 5 bases, in that order; junction bases with no gene match: 8. The CDR3 is made up of 14 amino acids. CDR3 loop: CASRRTGNMETQYF. The DNA for the CDR3 is TGTGCCAGCAGGCGGACAGGGAATATGGAGACCCAGTACTTC.

CDR3 DNA: TGTGCCAGCAGCTTCCCACAGGGCGGGAGCACAGATACGCAGTATTTT. Translated: CASSFPQGGSTDTQYF. This chain uses TRBV5-6 with TRBJ2-3; D is perhaps TRBD1 (6 bases). Per the germline V gene, CDR1 is SGHDT and CDR2 is YYEEEE. This CDR3 is 16 amino acids long. V dropped 2 bases and J dropped 0 bases, with 13 bases sitting between them.